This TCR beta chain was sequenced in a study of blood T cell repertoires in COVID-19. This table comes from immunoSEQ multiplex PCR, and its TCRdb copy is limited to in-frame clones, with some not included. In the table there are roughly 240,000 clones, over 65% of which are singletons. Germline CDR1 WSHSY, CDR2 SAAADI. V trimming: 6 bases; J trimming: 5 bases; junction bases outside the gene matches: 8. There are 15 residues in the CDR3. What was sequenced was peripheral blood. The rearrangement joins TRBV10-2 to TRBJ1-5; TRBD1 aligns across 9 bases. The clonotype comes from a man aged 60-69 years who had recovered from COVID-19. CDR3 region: CASREQGAFDQPQHF. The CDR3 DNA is TGCGCCAGCAGGGAACAGGGGGCTTTTGATCAGCCCCAGCATTTT.